This T cell receptor beta chain appears in the sequencing data of a study of human CD8 memory T cell subsets (TCRdb year 2020). Regarding the complete study: To assess clonal relationships, the TCRbeta repertoires of stem-like (TSTEM), progenitor exhausted-like (TPEX) and effector memory CD8+ T cell subsets were compared. Six donors each provided TSTEM, TPEX and effector memory subsets, and TCRbeta repertoires were obtained from all six.

This clonotype was picked up many times. Its antigen is currently not known. Base-call qualities are not available, and no considerably larger clone is one nucleotide away. A Human TCR Profiling Kit was used to prepare UMI-labeled 5' RACE TCRbeta libraries. Every TCRbeta library was prepared in parallel with an identical number of PCR cycles. In the original analysis: Each TCRbeta library contained between roughly 2,600 and 18,000 functional CDR3beta clonotypes. MIGEC 1.2.9 was used for UMI extraction and consensus assembly, with at least three reads per UMI being required. MiXCR 3.0.3 was used to extract in-frame CDR3beta repertoires. Each sample was downsampled to 42,000 randomly selected UMIs before diversity metrics were computed in VDJtools 1.2.1. For the top 3,000 clones of each sample pair, the repertoire overlap metrics D, R and F2 were calculated in VDJtools. TCRdb handled the public reads itself, with Q25 trimming in fastp and clone calling in MiXCR, and kept productive beta chains. Merged by CDR3 protein, the rows form single entries marked with the most common genes and DNA. In this record, the V and J calls reflect TCRdb's handling and not the investigators' own analysis. This sample holds thousands of distinct CDR3 sequences; 3% to 5% were observed only once. The top ten clones comprise approximately 35% of the sample.

From the cysteine up to the phenylalanine, the CDR3 has a length of 14 residues. CDR3 DNA only is kept here, 42 bases in frame from base 1. V lost 6 bases and J lost 5 bases, and the count of bases not matched to a germline gene is 9. Density gradient separation was used to isolate peripheral blood mononuclear cells from healthy donor buffy coats. In the study, total CD8+ T cells were enriched by negative magnetic separation with EasySep or MojoSort CD8+ T cell isolation kits. An RNeasy Mini Kit was used to extract total RNA from duplicate vials of 150,000 sorted CD8+ T cells per subset. PBMCs were used either fresh or after being cryopreserved in fetal bovine serum containing about 9.8% DMSO. CD8+ T cell subsets were sorted to purity by fluorescence-activated cell sorting on a FACSAria III. Findings and caveats that apply to the study as a whole: TSTEM and TPEX subsets showed similarly high normalized Shannon-Wiener diversity, whereas effector memory subsets were comparatively less diverse. Based on Chao1 estimates, TSTEM subsets appeared to have greater repertoire diversity than TPEX subsets, which may reflect a broader range of specificities. Only TCRbeta chains were sequenced, and the repertoire comparisons were based on about 6 donors and tested using paired t-tests with Bonferroni correction. Although both stem-like subsets shared clonotypes with effector memory cells, the overlap between TSTEM and TPEX repertoires was minimal, suggesting distinct antigen spectra for the TSTEM and TPEX subsets.

The sequence was collected from a human donor in good health. Sequencing was performed on CD8+ T cells from PBMCs. The rearrangement combines TRBV12-3 or TRBV12-4 with TRBJ1-1, with 7 junctional bases fitting TRBD1. This receptor has the CDR3 CASSQTQGVTEAFF. In nucleotides, the sequence is TGTGCCAGCAGCCAAACGCAGGGGGTTACTGAAGCTTTCTTT.